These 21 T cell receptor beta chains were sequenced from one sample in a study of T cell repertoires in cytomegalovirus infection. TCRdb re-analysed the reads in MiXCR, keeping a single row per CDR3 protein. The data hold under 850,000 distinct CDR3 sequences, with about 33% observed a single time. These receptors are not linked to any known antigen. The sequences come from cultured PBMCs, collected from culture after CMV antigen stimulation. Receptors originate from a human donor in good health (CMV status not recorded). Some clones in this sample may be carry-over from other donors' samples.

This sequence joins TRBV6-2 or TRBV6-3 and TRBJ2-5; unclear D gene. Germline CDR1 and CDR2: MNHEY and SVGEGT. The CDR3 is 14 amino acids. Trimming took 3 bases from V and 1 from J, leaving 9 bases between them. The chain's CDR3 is CASSYVDIQETQYF. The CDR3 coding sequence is TGTGCCAGCAGTTATGTTGACATCCAAGAGACCCAGTACTTC.

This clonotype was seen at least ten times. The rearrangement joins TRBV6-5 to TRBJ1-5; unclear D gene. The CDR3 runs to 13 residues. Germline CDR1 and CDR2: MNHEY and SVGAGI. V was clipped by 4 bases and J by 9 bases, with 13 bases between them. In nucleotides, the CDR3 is TGTGCCAGCAGTTTGCGCTACCCCCCGCCCCAGCATTTT. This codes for CASSLRYPPPQHF.

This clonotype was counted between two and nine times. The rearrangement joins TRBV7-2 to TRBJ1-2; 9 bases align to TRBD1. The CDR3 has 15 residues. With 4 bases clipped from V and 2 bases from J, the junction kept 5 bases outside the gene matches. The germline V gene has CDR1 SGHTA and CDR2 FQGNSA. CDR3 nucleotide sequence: TGTGCCAGCAGCTGGACGACAGGGGGGAACTATGGCTACACCTTC. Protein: CASSWTTGGNYGYTF.

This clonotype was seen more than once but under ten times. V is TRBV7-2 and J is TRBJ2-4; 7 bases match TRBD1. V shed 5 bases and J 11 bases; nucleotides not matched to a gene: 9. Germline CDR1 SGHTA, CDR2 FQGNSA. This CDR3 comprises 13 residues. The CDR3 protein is CASSPQGPGLQYF. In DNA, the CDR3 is TGTGCCAGCAGCCCACAGGGGCCAGGACTTCAGTACTTC.

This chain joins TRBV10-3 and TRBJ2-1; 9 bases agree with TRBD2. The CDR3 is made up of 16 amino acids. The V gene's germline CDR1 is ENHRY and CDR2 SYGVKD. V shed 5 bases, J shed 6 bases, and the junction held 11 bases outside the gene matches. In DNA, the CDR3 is TGTGCCATCAGTAAAACCTCGGGACTAGCTTTCAATGAGCAGTTCTTC. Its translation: CAISKTSGLAFNEQFF.

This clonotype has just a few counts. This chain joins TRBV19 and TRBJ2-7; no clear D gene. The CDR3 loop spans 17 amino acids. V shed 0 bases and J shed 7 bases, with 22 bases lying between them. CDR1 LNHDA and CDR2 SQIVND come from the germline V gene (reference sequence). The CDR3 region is CASSIDSTPNGRTEQYF. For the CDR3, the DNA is TGTGCCAGTAGTATAGATTCAACACCAAACGGTCGTACTGAGCAGTACTTC.

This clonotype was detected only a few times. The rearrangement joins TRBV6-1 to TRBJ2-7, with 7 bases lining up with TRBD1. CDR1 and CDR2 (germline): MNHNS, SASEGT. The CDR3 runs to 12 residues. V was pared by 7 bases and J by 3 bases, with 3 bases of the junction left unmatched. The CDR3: CASTTGDYEQYF. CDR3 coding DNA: TGTGCCAGCACTACAGGGGACTACGAGCAGTACTTC.

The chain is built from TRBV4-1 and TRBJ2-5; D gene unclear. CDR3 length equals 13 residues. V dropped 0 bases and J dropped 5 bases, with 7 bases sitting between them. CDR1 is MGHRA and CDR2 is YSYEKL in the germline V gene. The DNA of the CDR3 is TGCGCCAGCAGCCAAGACGCATCGGAGACCCAGTACTTC. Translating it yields CASSQDASETQYF.

The chain's CDR3 is CASSPKPGVWGNQPQHF. The CDR3 DNA is TGTGCCAGCAGCCCTAAGCCAGGCGTTTGGGGCAATCAGCCCCAGCATTTT. V gene TRBV5-6 combines with J gene TRBJ1-5; D is unresolved. CDR1 is SGHDT and CDR2 is YYEEEE in the germline V gene. Trimming pared 4 bases from V and 2 bases from J, leaving 19 bases between. The CDR3 consists of 17 residues.

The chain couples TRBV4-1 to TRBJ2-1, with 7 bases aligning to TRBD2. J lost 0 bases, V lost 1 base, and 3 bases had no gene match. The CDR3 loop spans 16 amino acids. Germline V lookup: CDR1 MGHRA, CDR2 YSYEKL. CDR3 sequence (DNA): TGCGCCAGCAGCCAAGTCGGGGGGAACTCCTACAATGAGCAGTTCTTC. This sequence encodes CASSQVGGNSYNEQFF.

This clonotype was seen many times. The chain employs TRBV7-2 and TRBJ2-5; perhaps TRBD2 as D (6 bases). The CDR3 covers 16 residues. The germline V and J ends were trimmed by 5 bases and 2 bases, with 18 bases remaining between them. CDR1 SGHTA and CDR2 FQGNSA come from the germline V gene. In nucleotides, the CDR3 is TGTGCCAGCAGCCCCGATTGGGGAGGAGCACAAGAGACCCAGTACTTC. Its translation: CASSPDWGGAQETQYF.

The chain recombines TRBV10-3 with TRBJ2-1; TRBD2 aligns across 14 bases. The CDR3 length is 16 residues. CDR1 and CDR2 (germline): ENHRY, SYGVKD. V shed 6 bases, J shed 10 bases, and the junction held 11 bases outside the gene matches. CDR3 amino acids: CAIRESTSGGAREQFF. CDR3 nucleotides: TGTGCCATCAGGGAATCGACTAGCGGGGGGGCCAGGGAGCAGTTCTTC.

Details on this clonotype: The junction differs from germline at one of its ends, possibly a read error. The CDR3 bases are TGTGCCAGCAGCTCAGCGGGACTAGACGCCGCTCTTCTCTTC. Its translation is CASSSAGLDAALLF. The chain links TRBV11-2 to TRBJ2-7; 8 positions match TRBD2. The CDR3 is made up of 14 amino acids. Looked up from germline, CDR1 is SGHAT and CDR2 is FQNNGV.

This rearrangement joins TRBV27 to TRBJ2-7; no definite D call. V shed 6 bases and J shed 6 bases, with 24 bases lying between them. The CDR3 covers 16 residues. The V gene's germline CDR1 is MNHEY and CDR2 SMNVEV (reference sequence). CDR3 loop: CASSRSRGYGFGEQYF. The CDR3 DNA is TGTGCCAGCAGCCGATCGAGAGGTTACGGGTTCGGCGAGCAGTACTTC.

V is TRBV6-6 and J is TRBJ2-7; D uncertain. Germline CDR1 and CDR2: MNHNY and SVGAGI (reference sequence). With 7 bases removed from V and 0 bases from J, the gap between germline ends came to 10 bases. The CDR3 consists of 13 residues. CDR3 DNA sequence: TGTGCCAGCACGCCCACGAGCTCCTACGAGCAGTACTTC. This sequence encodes CASTPTSSYEQYF.

The CDR3 nucleotides read TGTGCCAGCAGCTTGTGGGGGAACCAAGAGACCCAGTACTTC. It translates to CASSLWGNQETQYF. V and J are TRBV5-4 and TRBJ2-5; either TRBD1 or TRBD2 may supply D (5 bases each). Germline V lookup: CDR1 SGHNT, CDR2 YYREEE (reference sequence). Trimming cost V 1 base and J 0 bases, with 7 bases left between them. This CDR3 comprises 14 residues. Full variable domain (missing parts from reference TRBV5-4 and TRBJ2-5): ETGVTQSPTHLIKTRGQQVTLRCSSQSGHNTVSWYQQALGQGPQFIFQYYREEENGRGNFPPRFSGLQFPNYSSELNVNALELDDSALYLCASSLWGNQETQYFGPGTRLLVL.

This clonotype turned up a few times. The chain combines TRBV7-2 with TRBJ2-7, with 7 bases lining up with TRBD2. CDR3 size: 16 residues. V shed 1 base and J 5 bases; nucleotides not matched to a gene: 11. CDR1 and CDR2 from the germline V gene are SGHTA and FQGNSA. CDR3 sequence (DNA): TGTGCCAGCAGCTTAGTATCGGCGGGGAGGGGCCACGAGCAGTACTTC. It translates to CASSLVSAGRGHEQYF.

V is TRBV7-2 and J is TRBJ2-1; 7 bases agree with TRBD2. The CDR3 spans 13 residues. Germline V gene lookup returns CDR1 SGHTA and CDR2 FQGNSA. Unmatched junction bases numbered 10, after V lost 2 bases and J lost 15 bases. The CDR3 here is CASSLRRREPPFF. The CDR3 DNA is TGTGCCAGCAGCTTAAGGCGGCGGGAGCCGCCGTTCTTC.

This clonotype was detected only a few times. Here the CDR3 reads CASCLSGGGASGANVLTF. CDR3 DNA: TGCGCCAGCTGCCTATCGGGGGGGGGCGCCTCTGGGGCCAACGTCCTGACTTTC. This sequence joins TRBV5-1 and TRBJ2-6; TRBD2 aligns across 8 bases. Germline loops: CDR1 SGHRS, CDR2 YFSETQ. V lost 7 bases to trimming and J lost 0 bases; unmatched junction nucleotides: 12. The CDR3 runs to 18 residues.

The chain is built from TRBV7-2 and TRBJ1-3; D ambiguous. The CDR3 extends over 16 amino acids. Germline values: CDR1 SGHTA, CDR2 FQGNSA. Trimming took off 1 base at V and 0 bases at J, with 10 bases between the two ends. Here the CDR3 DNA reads TGTGCCAGCAGCTTAGACCTTTTTAGCTCTGGAAACACCATATATTTT. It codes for CASSLDLFSSGNTIYF.

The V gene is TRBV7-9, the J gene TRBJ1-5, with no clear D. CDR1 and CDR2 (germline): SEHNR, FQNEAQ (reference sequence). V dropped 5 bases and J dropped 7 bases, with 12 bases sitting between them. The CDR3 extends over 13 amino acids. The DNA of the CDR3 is TGTGCCAGCAGCACTGACACCAGCCAGCCCCAGCATTTT. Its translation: CASSTDTSQPQHF.